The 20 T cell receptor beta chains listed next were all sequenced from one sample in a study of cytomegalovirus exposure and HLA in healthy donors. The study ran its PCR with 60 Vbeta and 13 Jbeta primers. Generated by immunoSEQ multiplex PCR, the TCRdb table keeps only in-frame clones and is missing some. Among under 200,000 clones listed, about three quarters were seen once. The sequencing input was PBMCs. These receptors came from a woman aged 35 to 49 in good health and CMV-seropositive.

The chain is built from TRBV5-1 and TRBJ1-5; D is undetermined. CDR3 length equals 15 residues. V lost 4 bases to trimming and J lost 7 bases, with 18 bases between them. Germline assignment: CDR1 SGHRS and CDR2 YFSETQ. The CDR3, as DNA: TGCGCCAGCAGCGTAGGACCGATGACGGGACAGCCCCAGCATTTT. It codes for CASSVGPMTGQPQHF.

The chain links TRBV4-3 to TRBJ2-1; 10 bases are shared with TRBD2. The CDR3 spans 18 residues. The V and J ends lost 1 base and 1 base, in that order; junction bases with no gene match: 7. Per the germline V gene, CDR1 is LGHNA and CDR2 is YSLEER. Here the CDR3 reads CASSQGVASGRSYNEQFF. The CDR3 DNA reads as TGCGCCAGCAGCCAAGGTGTAGCTAGCGGGAGATCCTACAATGAGCAGTTCTTC.

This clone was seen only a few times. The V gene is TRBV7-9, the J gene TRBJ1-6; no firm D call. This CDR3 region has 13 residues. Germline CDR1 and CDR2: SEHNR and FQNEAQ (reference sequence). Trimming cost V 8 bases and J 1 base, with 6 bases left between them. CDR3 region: CASAGSYNSPLHF. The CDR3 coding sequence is TGTGCCAGCGCGGGGTCCTATAATTCACCCCTCCACTTT. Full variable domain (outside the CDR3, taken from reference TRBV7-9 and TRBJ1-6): DTGVSQNPRHKITKRGQNVTFRCDPISEHNRLYWYRQTLGQGPEFLTYFQNEAQLEKSRLLSDRFSAERPKGSFSTLEIQRTEQGDSAMYLCASAGSYNSPLHFGNGTRLTVT.

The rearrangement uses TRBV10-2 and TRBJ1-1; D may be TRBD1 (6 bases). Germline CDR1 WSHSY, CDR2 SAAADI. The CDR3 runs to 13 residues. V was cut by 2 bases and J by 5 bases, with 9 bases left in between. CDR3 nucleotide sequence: TGCGCCAGCAGTGAGAACACAGGGACTGAAGCTTTCTTT. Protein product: CASSENTGTEAFF.

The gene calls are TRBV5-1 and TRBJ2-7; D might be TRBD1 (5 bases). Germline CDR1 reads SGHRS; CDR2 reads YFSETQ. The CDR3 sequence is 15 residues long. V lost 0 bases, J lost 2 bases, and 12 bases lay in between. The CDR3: CASSLAGDSPYEQYF. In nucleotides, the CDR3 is TGCGCCAGCAGCTTGGCCGGCGACAGTCCCTACGAGCAGTACTTC. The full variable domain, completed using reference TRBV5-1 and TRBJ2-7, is KAGVTQTPRYLIKTRGQQVTLSCSPISGHRSVSWYQQTPGQGLQFLFEYFSETQRNKGNFPGRFSGRQFSNSRSEMNVSTLELGDSALYLCASSLAGDSPYEQYFGPGTRLTVT.

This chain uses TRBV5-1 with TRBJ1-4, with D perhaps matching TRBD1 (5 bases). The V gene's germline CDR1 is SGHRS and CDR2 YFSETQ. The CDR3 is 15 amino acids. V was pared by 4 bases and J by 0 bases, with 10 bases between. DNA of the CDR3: TGCGCCAGCAGCCCCCGGGGGACAACTAATGAAAAACTGTTTTTT. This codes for CASSPRGTTNEKLFF.

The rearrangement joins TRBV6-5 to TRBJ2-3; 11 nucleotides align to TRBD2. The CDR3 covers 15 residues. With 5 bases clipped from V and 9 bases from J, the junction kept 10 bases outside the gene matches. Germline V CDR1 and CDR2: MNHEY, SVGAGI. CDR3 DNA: TGTGCCAGCAGTCCGGGGACTAGCGGTGCGGAAACGCAGTATTTT. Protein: CASSPGTSGAETQYF.

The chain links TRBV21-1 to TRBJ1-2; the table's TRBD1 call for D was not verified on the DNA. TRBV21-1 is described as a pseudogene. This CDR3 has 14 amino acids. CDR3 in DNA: TGTGCCAGCGTTATACGAGGGGGAGACTATGGCTACACCTTC. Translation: CASVIRGGDYGYTF.

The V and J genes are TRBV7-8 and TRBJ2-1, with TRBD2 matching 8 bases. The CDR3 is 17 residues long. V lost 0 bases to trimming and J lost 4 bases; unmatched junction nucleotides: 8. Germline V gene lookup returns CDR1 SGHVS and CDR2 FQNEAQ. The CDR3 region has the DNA TGTGCCAGCAGCTTAGCGGTAACTAGCGGTCCTTACAATGAGCAGTTCTTC. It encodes CASSLAVTSGPYNEQFF.

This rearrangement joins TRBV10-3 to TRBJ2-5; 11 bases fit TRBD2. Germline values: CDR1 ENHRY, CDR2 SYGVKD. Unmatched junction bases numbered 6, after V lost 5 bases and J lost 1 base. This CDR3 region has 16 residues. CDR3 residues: CAISLTSGTTQETQYF. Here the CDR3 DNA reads TGTGCCATCAGTCTGACTAGCGGGACCACCCAAGAGACCCAGTACTTC.

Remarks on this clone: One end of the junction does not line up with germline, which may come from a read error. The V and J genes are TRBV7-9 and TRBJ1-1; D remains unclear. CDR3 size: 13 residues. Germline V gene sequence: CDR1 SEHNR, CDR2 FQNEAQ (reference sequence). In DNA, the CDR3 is TGTTCCAGCAGTCTGCAGGTTGGCACTGAAGCTTTCTTT. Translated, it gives CSSSLQVGTEAFF.

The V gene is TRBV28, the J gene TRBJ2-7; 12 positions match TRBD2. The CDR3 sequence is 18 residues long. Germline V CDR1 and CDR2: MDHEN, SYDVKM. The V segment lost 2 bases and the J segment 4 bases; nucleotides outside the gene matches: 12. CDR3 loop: CASSLSLAGGARGYEQYF. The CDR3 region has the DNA TGTGCCAGCAGTTTAAGTCTAGCGGGGGGGGCGAGGGGGTACGAGCAGTACTTC.

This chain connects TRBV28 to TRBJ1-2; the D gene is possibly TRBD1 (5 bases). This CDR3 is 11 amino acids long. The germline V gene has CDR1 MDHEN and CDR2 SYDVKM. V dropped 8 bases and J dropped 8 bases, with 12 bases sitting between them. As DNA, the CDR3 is TGTGCCAGCGGACGGGGGGTAGGCTACACCTTC. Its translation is CASGRGVGYTF.

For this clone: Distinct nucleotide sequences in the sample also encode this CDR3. The CDR3 sequence is CASKRDSNQPQHF. CDR3 DNA: TGTGCCAGCAAGAGGGATAGCAATCAGCCCCAGCATTTT. The chain combines TRBV6-5 with TRBJ1-5, with D hard to call. V was clipped by 7 bases and J by 0 bases, with 7 bases between them. The CDR3 is 13 amino acids. Germline assignment: CDR1 MNHEY and CDR2 SVGAGI.

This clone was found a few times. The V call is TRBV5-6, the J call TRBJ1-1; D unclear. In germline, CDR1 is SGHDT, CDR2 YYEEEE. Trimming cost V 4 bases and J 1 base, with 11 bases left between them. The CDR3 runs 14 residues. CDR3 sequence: CASSAGIGNTEAFF. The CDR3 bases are TGTGCCAGCAGCGCGGGAATAGGGAACACTGAAGCTTTCTTT. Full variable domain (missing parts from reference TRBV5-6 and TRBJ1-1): DAGVTQSPTHLIKTRGQQVTLRCSPKSGHDTVSWYQQALGQGPQFIFQYYEEEERQRGNFPDRFSGHQFPNYSSELNVNALLLGDSALYLCASSAGIGNTEAFFGQGTRLTVV.

CDR3 protein: CASSQERGSETYEQYF. The CDR3 DNA sequence: TGCGCCAGCAGCCAAGAAAGAGGGAGCGAGACCTACGAGCAGTACTTC. The chain couples TRBV4-1 to TRBJ2-7; D may be TRBD2 (5 bases). This CDR3 has 16 residues. CDR1 and CDR2 from the germline V gene are MGHRA and YSYEKL. Trimming removed 0 bases at V and 2 bases at J, with 14 bases between.

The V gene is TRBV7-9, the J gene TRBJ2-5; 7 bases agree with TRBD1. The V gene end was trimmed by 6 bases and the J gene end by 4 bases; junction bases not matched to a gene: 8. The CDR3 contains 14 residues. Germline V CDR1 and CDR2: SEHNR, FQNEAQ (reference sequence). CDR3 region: CASSSRGLIETQYF. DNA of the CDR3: TGTGCCAGCAGTTCGAGGGGGCTGATAGAGACCCAGTACTTC.

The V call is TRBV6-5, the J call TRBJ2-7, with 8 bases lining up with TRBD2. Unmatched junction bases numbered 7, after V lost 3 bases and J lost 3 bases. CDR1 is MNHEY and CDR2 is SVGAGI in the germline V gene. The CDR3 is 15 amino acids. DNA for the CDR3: TGTGCCAGCAGTTATGGGACTAGGGGAGGCTACGAGCAGTACTTC. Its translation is CASSYGTRGGYEQYF.

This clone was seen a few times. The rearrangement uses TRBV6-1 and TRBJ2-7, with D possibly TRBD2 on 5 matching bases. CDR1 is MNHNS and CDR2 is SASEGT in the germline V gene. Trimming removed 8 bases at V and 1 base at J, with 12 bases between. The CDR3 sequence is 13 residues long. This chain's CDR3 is CASGSGFSYEQYF. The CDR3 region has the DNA TGTGCCAGCGGGAGCGGATTTTCCTACGAGCAGTACTTC.

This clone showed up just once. This CDR3 is CSVTHRGAGELFF. The DNA for the CDR3 is TGCAGCGTTACCCATAGGGGTGCCGGGGAGCTGTTTTTT. The chain employs TRBV29-1 and TRBJ2-2, with D possibly TRBD1 on 5 matching bases. This CDR3 spans 13 amino acids. Germline values: CDR1 SQVTM, CDR2 ANQGSEA. Trimming cost V 5 bases and J 6 bases, with 13 bases left between them.